A single TCR beta chain is shown here with its context. Antigen: not known. This specimen comes from a study of T cells after yellow fever vaccination. About the study: The SMART-Seq v4 Ultra Low Input method served to prepare the low-cell-number fractions. Whole-study findings and limits: A small proportion of clonotypes was detected in both the CD4 and CD8 compartments.

Germline loops: CDR1 MNHNS, CDR2 SASEGT. V was clipped by 8 bases and J by 4 bases, with 17 bases between them. There are 14 residues in the CDR3. UMIs and a universal primer site were added when TCR cDNA was made by 5'RACE template switching. TCRdb fed the 5' RACE reads into MiXCR, producing one record per CDR3 protein. The sample shows some 350,000 distinct CDR3 sequences, 8.5% to 10% of them seen only once. The TCR sequence derives from a man aged 18 to 35 who received the YFV17D yellow fever vaccine. The genes are TRBV6-1 and TRBJ2-5; D possibly corresponds to TRBD1 (6 bases). The specimen comprised PBMCs, sampled on the day of the first yellow fever vaccination. The CDR3 loop is CASGRGAGLETQYF. In nucleotides, the CDR3 is TGTGCCAGCGGCAGGGGCGCAGGTTTAGAGACCCAGTACTTC.